Presented here are 10 T cell receptor beta chains from one specimen sequenced in a study of vaccination and CD4 T cells after COVID-19. CD4+ T cells that had been cultured provided DNA sequenced with the Oncomine TCR Beta short-read assay. Via MiXCR, TCRdb re-called the PCR reads, giving one row per CDR3 protein. This sample has some 20,000 distinct CDR3 sequences, with about 44% found just once. For these receptors, no antigen is known. Documented treatment: roughly ten-day PBMC culture with coronavirus spike peptide pools or control peptides (ViraFEST assay). Material: CD4+ T cells from blood, cultured in vitro, obtained before SARS-CoV-2 vaccination. The receptors were gathered from a human donor who had recovered from COVID-19.

The rearrangement links TRBV21-1 to TRBJ2-1; the tabulated D call, TRBD1, remains unverified against the DNA. TRBV21-1 is a pseudogene locus. CDR3 size: 16 residues. The DNA for the CDR3 is TGTGCCAGCAGCAAAGGCGGGGGTTCGTCCTACAATGAGCAGTTCTTC. It specifies CASSKGGGSSYNEQFF.

There are a few counts of this clonotype. The chain recombines TRBV7-3 with TRBJ2-2; tentatively, D is TRBD2 (6 bases). CDR3 length equals 16 residues. V lost 1 base and J lost 0, with 9 bases in between. Germline V gene sequence: CDR1 SGHTA, CDR2 FQGTGA. CDR3 DNA sequence: TGTGCCAGCAGCTTAAATTCGGGGGCGAACACCGGGGAGCTGTTTTTT. As protein: CASSLNSGANTGELFF. Together with reference TRBV7-3 and TRBJ2-2, the CDR3 gives the full variable domain: GAGVSQTPSNKVTEKGKYVELRCDPISGHTALYWYRQSLGQGPEFLIYFQGTGAADDSGLPNDRFFAVRPEGSVSTLKIQRTERGDSAVYLCASSLNSGANTGELFFGEGSRLTVL.

A few counts support this clonotype. The chain employs TRBV15 and TRBJ1-2; the D is unclear. The germline gives CDR1 LNHNV, CDR2 YYDKDF (reference sequence). The CDR3 is 11 amino acids. Trimming took 6 bases from V and 4 from J, leaving 6 bases between them. CDR3 amino acids: CATSRGYGYTF. The CDR3 DNA reads as TGTGCCACCAGTCGAGGCTATGGCTACACCTTC.

The sample holds a few counts of this clonotype. The rearrangement joins TRBV7-2 to TRBJ1-4, with TRBD1 matching 7 bases. The germline gives CDR1 SGHTA, CDR2 FQGNSA. V gave up 3 bases and J gave up 7 bases; unmatched junction bases: 5. CDR3 size: 14 residues. The CDR3 spells CASSFQGGGEKLFF. DNA of the CDR3: TGTGCCAGCAGCTTTCAGGGGGGAGGTGAAAAACTGTTTTTT.

The chain joins TRBV6-2 or TRBV6-3 to TRBJ2-7; D is ambiguous. The CDR3 length is 12 residues. Germline CDR1 reads MNHEY; CDR2 reads SVGEGT. Trimming removed 4 bases at V and 2 bases at J, with 6 bases between. For the CDR3, the DNA is TGTGCCAGCAGTTCCCTCGCCTACGAGCAGTACTTC. This translates into CASSSLAYEQYF.

The CDR3 region is CASSYSPGTYEQYF. CDR3 nucleotide sequence: TGTGCCAGCAGTTACTCACCGGGGACCTACGAGCAGTACTTC. The chain links TRBV6-5 to TRBJ2-7; D possibly corresponds to TRBD2 (5 bases). Trimming took off 0 bases at V and 2 bases at J, with 8 bases between the two ends. Germline values: CDR1 MNHEY, CDR2 SVGAGI. The CDR3 has 14 residues.

The chain recombines TRBV6-5 with TRBJ2-3; 9 nucleotides align to TRBD2. CDR1 MNHEY and CDR2 SVGAGI come from the germline V gene. The CDR3 spans 17 residues. Unmatched junction bases numbered 8, after V lost 4 bases and J lost 0 bases. DNA of the CDR3: TGTGCCAGCAGTTCCCCGTCTAGCGGGGCTAGCACAGATACGCAGTATTTT. This gives the protein CASSSPSSGASTDTQYF.

This clonotype was observed a handful of times. V and J are TRBV6-1 and TRBJ1-2, with no clear D. V lost 4 bases and J lost 3, with 12 bases in between. Per the germline V gene, CDR1 is MNHNS and CDR2 is SASEGT. The length of the CDR3 is 14 residues. The CDR3 region is CASSAGSRDYGYTF. As DNA, the CDR3 is TGTGCCAGCAGTGCCGGGAGCCGTGACTATGGCTACACCTTC.

The rearrangement uses TRBV6-2 or TRBV6-3 and TRBJ1-2; 8 bases map to TRBD1. CDR3 size: 14 residues. Germline values: CDR1 MNHEY, CDR2 SVGEGT. V was clipped by 8 bases and J by 0 bases; unmatched bases: 5. For the CDR3, the DNA is TGTGCCAGCGGGGGACAGGCGCCTAACTATGGCTACACCTTC. Its translation is CASGGQAPNYGYTF.

This clonotype was picked up a small number of times. The rearrangement links TRBV7-9 to TRBJ2-7; D remains unclear. The germline V and J ends were trimmed by 7 bases and 1 base, with 14 bases remaining between them. CDR1 is SEHNR, CDR2 FQNEAQ, per germline (reference sequence). The CDR3 is made up of 14 amino acids. DNA of the CDR3: TGTGCCAGCACCCCCCTTGGAGTTTCCTACGAGCAGTACTTC. It encodes CASTPLGVSYEQYF.